Listed here is a single TCR beta chain. This record comes from a study of blood T cell repertoires in COVID-19. V was trimmed by 6 bases and J by 8 bases, leaving 14 bases between them. This CDR3 has 13 amino acids. Germline loops: CDR1 SGHTA, CDR2 FQGNSA. Assay used: immunoSEQ multiplex PCR; TCRdb lists only in-frame clones, some missing. Seen here are 110,000 to 150,000 clones, about 86% observed once, and the top ten hold around 2.7%. The chain recombines TRBV7-2 with TRBJ2-1; a possible D gene is TRBD1 (6 bases). This clonotype originated in a woman aged 80 or older with acute or convalescent COVID-19. The sample taken for sequencing was peripheral blood. The CDR3 bases are TGTGCCAGCAGGTGGAACAGGGTTGATGAGCAGTTCTTC. As protein: CASRWNRVDEQFF. Variable domain in full (rest from reference TRBV7-2 and TRBJ2-1): GAGVSQSPSNKVTEKGKDVELRCDPISGHTALYWYRQSLGQGLEFLIYFQGNSAPDKSGLPSDRFSAERTGGSVSTLTIQRTQQEDSAVYLCASRWNRVDEQFFGPGTRLTVL.